The TCR beta chain described here comes from a study of blood T cell repertoires in COVID-19. About the research overall: COVID-19 samples collected from the United States, Italy and Spain covered acute and convalescent phases.

Per the study methods: Estimation of nucleated cell counts was performed using reference gene primer amplification. TCRdb keeps only in-frame clones here, not all; method: immunoSEQ multiplex PCR. V, J and clone size were drawn from that table, and D and trimming were deduced from the DNA. The sample records around 66,000 clones, approximately 87% being singletons. CDR1 is MGHRA, CDR2 YSYEKL, per germline. After removal of 4 bases from V and 5 bases from J, the junction contained 13 bases not matched to a gene. The CDR3 length is 17 residues. This clone was found a few times. The chain is built from TRBV4-1 and TRBJ2-5, with 10 positions matching TRBD2. The clonotype originates from a man aged 55 to 70 with acute or convalescent COVID-19. Source material: peripheral blood. Here the CDR3 DNA reads TGCGCCAGCAGCCGCTCGGGGCAGCGGGGGGGCTGGGAGACCCAGTACTTC. Amino acid sequence: CASSRSGQRGGWETQYF.